This is a list of T cell receptor beta chains from one sample in a study of T cell responses to AZD1222 COVID-19 vaccine. Sequencing was performed with immunoSEQ multiplex PCR; in TCRdb, only in-frame clones are kept and a portion is missing. The data show 80,000 to 100,000 clones, with around 89% seen just once and about 7.8% held by the top ten. The material sequenced was peripheral blood, taken on day 0 of AZD1222 vaccination. These receptors were obtained from an adult in good health. CDR3s include the opening cysteine and the closing phenylalanine or tryptophan. The D gene is left open where the match is weak.

TRBJ1-4 | TRBD1 | 14 | TRBV7-2 | TGTGCCAGCAGACAGGGGGCTAGTAATGAAAAACTGTTTTTT | CASRQGASNEKLFF
TRBJ1-2 | NA | 9 | TRBV29-1 | TGCAGCGTTGAGGATGGCTACACCTTC | CSVEDGYTF
TRBJ2-1 | TRBD1 | 14 | TRBV19 | TGTGCCAGTAATAGAAGGGACAGGAGGGATGAGCAGTTCTTC | CASNRRDRRDEQFF
TRBJ2-3 | NA | 14 | TRBV7-9 | TGTGCCAGCAGCTTAGGACTGATCACAGATACGCAGTATTTT | CASSLGLITDTQYF
TRBJ1-2 | TRBD1 | 16 | TRBV19 | TGTGCCAGTAGTCTACGTACCGGGACAGGAAACTATGGCTACACCTTC | CASSLRTGTGNYGYTF
TRBJ2-2 | NA | 13 | TRBV7-2 | TGTGCCAGCAGCCTCTCTGCTACCGGGGAGCTGTTTTTT | CASSLSATGELFF
TRBJ1-6 | NA | 15 | TRBV7-3 | TGTGCCAGCAGCCGCCAGGGGAGTAATAATTCACCCCTCCACTTT | CASSRQGSNNSPLHF
TRBJ2-7 | NA | 14 | TRBV24-1 | TGTGCCACCAGCTCGGCTGGGCGACCTTACGAGCAGTACTTC | CATSSAGRPYEQYF
TRBJ1-3 | NA | 14 | TRBV10-2 | TGCGCCAGCAGGAGCGGGGCCCCTGGAAACACCATATATTTT | CASRSGAPGNTIYF
TRBJ1-4 | NA | 13 | TRBV9 | TGTGCCAGCAGCGTAGGGCCGCAGGAAAAACTGTTTTTT | CASSVGPQEKLFF
TRBJ2-7 | NA | 14 | TRBV30 | TGTGCCTGGAGTGTAAAGCGAAGCTCCTACGAGCAGTACTTC | CAWSVKRSSYEQYF
TRBJ1-5 | TRBD1 | 14 | TRBV9 | TGTGCCAGCAGCCCCCACCAGGGGGTTCAGCCCCAGCATTTT | CASSPHQGVQPQHF
TRBJ2-5 | TRBD2 | 16 | TRBV15 | TGTGCCACCAGCAGAGGCGGGGCTAGCGGCCAAGAGACCCAGTACTTC | CATSRGGASGQETQYF
TRBJ2-2 | NA | 14 | TRBV5-1 | TGCGCCAGCAGCTTGGGGCAGGAGGCCGGGGAGCTGTTTTTT | CASSLGQEAGELFF